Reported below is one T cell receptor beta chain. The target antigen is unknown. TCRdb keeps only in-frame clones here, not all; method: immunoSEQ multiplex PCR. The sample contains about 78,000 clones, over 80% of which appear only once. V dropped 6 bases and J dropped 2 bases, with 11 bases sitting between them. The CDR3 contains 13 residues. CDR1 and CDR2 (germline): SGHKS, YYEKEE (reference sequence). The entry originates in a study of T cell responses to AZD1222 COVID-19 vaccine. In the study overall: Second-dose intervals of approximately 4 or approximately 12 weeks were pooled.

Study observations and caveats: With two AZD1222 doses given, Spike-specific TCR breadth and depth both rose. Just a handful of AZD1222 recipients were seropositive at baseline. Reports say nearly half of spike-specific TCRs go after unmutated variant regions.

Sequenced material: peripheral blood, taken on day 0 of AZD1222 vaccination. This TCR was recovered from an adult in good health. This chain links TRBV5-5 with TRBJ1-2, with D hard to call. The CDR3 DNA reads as TGTGCCAGCACCTTTGACGGGAACTATGGCTACACCTTC. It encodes CASTFDGNYGYTF.